These 30 T cell receptor beta chains were sequenced from one sample in a study of shared clonotypes between healthy human individuals. Method: immunoSEQ multiplex PCR; TCRdb's copy keeps in-frame clones and lacks some. Here the sample spans roughly 700,000 clones, around 72% being singletons. Material: memory CD4+ T cells sorted from blood. Subset defined: CD45RA-negative fraction. Every receptor here comes from a woman aged 25 to 39 in good health.

There are a few counts of this clone. V is TRBV14 and J is TRBJ2-7; D ambiguous. Germline V gene lookup returns CDR1 SGHDN and CDR2 FVKESK. V was pared by 1 base and J by 4 bases, with 11 bases between. The CDR3 is 14 amino acids. The DNA for the CDR3 is TGTGCCAGCAGCCAAGTGGCTAGTCTATACGAGCAGTACTTC. Its translation is CASSQVASLYEQYF.

V usage is TRBV5-4 and J usage is TRBJ2-7; no clear D. The CDR3 extends over 13 amino acids. V shed 0 bases and J shed 6 bases, with 10 bases lying between them. Per the germline V gene, CDR1 is SGHNT and CDR2 is YYREEE (reference sequence). CDR3 nucleotide sequence: TGTGCCAGCAGCTTGGATAGCCATCGCGAGCAGTACTTC. Translation: CASSLDSHREQYF.

The J gene is TRBJ2-7, the V gene TRBV19, with TRBD1 matching 10 bases. CDR1 and CDR2 from the germline V gene are LNHDA and SQIVND (reference sequence). Trimming cost V 10 bases and J 4 bases; bases outside gene matches: 10. This CDR3 has 14 residues. The CDR3 region is CATQRDRGPYEQYF. The CDR3 nucleotides read TGTGCCACTCAGCGAGACAGGGGGCCATACGAGCAGTACTTC.

Comments on this clone: This sample also contains other DNA sequences that code for the same CDR3. The V call is TRBV19, the J call TRBJ1-5; D may be TRBD1 (6 bases). The CDR3 contains 13 residues. CDR1 LNHDA and CDR2 SQIVND come from the germline V gene (reference sequence). Trimming cost V 5 bases and J 4 bases, with 9 bases left between them. CDR3: CASSRGANQPQHF. In DNA form, the CDR3 reads TGTGCCAGTAGTCGGGGGGCTAATCAGCCCCAGCATTTT. Supplemented by reference TRBV19 and TRBJ1-5, the full variable domain reads DGGITQSPKYLFRKEGQNVTLSCEQNLNHDAMYWYRQDPGQGLRLIYYSQIVNDFQKGDIAEGYSVSREKKESFPLTVTSAQKNPTAFYLCASSRGANQPQHFGDGTRLSIL.

This chain links TRBV6-5 with TRBJ2-7; TRBD2 agrees at 10 bases. Per the germline V gene, CDR1 is MNHEY and CDR2 is SVGAGI. Trimming cost V 6 bases and J 2 bases; bases outside gene matches: 7. CDR3 length: 15 amino acids. CDR3 coding DNA: TGTGCCAGCAGGAGTCTAGCGGGGGATACCTACGAGCAGTACTTC. Protein: CASRSLAGDTYEQYF.

The chain is built from TRBV5-1 and TRBJ2-7; TRBD2 is a possible D gene (6 bases). The CDR3 is made up of 14 amino acids. Trimming shortened V by 3 bases and J by 7 bases, and 17 bases separated the two germline ends. The germline gives CDR1 SGHRS, CDR2 YFSETQ. CDR3 loop: CASSWGNTAGEQYF. CDR3 coding DNA: TGCGCCAGCAGCTGGGGGAACACGGCGGGGGAGCAGTACTTC.

There are a few counts of this clone. This chain uses TRBV9 with TRBJ1-1, with unresolved D. Germline CDR1 reads SGDLS; CDR2 reads YYNGEE. This CDR3 has 14 residues. V shed 2 bases and J shed 3 bases, with 11 bases lying between them. Here the CDR3 DNA reads TGTGCCAGCAGCGTTTCCCATTGGGACACTGAAGCTTTCTTT. Translated, it gives CASSVSHWDTEAFF.

In this sample, this clone turned up a few times. The chain employs TRBV2 and TRBJ2-5; 9 positions match TRBD1. Unmatched junction bases numbered 2, after V lost 6 bases and J lost 3 bases. The CDR3 contains 13 residues. CDR1 SNHLY and CDR2 FYNNEI come from the germline V gene. CDR3 sequence reads: CASSGDREETQYF. The CDR3 nucleotides read TGTGCCAGCAGCGGGGACAGGGAAGAGACCCAGTACTTC. The full variable domain, its missing parts supplied by reference TRBV2 and TRBJ2-5, is EPEVTQTPSHQVTQMGQEVILRCVPISNHLYFYWYRQILGQKVEFLVSFYNNEISEKSEIFDDQFSVERPDGSNFTLKIRSTKLEDSAMYFCASSGDREETQYFGPGTRLLVL.

In the case of this clone: The junction and the germline gene differ at one end; a read error may be behind it. The V gene is TRBV23-1, the J gene TRBJ1-5; TRBD1 is a possible D gene (6 bases). TRBV23-1 is an ORF, with its function uncertain. The CDR3 is 18 residues long. Here the CDR3 DNA reads TGCACCAGCAGTCAATCGGAGGATTTCGCAGGGGCGCACCAGCCCCAGCATTTT. It yields the protein CTSSQSEDFAGAHQPQHF.

About this clone: The junction does not match germline at one end; this may be a read error. The CDR3 bases are TGTGCCAGCAGATTAGGGTACCGAAACACCGGGGAGCTGTTTTTT. It specifies CASRLGYRNTGELFF. The chain employs TRBV11-2 and TRBJ2-2; no reliable D call. Germline V lookup: CDR1 SGHAT, CDR2 FQNNGV. The CDR3 is 15 amino acids.

The rearrangement uses TRBV4-1 and TRBJ2-3; 11 positions agree with TRBD1. The CDR3 is 16 amino acids. With V trimmed by 4 bases and J by 6 bases, 9 bases remained unmatched. Germline V gives CDR1 MGHRA, CDR2 YSYEKL. CDR3 amino acids: CASSLSRTGGADTQYF. In DNA, the CDR3 is TGCGCCAGCAGCCTAAGTAGGACAGGGGGCGCTGATACGCAGTATTTT.

V is TRBV27 and J is TRBJ1-2, with D perhaps matching TRBD1 (6 bases). Trimming left V 6 bases short and J 4 bases short, with 18 bases between. CDR3 length: 15 residues. Germline lookup yields CDR1 MNHEY and CDR2 SMNVEV (reference sequence). This CDR3 is CASRRREQGGYGYTF. The CDR3 DNA reads TGTGCCAGCAGACGGAGAGAACAGGGTGGCTATGGCTACACCTTC.

In this sample, this clone turned up once. The rearrangement uses TRBV10-3 and TRBJ2-7; the D gene is possibly TRBD2 (5 bases). The V end lost 0 bases, the J end lost 7 bases, and 10 bases lay between the germline ends. The CDR3 spans 13 residues. Germline V lookup: CDR1 ENHRY, CDR2 SYGVKD. CDR3 sequence: CAISESGPGEQYF. The CDR3 DNA reads TGTGCCATCAGTGAGTCAGGGCCGGGGGAGCAGTACTTC.

This sequence joins TRBV27 and TRBJ1-1, with a possible D match to TRBD1 (5 bases). The germline gives CDR1 MNHEY, CDR2 SMNVEV (reference sequence). Trimming stripped 6 bases from V and 1 base from J, with 24 bases between. The CDR3 sequence is 18 residues long. The CDR3 here is CASRTYQAGRGANTEAFF. CDR3 nucleotide sequence: TGTGCCAGCAGGACCTATCAGGCGGGGAGAGGGGCGAACACTGAAGCTTTCTTT.

This clone was counted many times. The rearrangement joins TRBV29-1 to TRBJ2-7, with TRBD2 matching over 10 bases. From germline, CDR1 is SQVTM and CDR2 ANQGSEA. V dropped 5 bases and J dropped 3; count of bases not matched to a gene: 7. This CDR3 is built from 14 residues. CDR3 sequence reads: CSVPTSGPGYEQYF. The CDR3 DNA sequence: TGCAGCGTTCCGACTAGCGGGCCTGGCTACGAGCAGTACTTC.

Details on this clone: Other DNA sequences in the same sample also yield this CDR3. V is TRBV10-3 and J is TRBJ1-1; D remains unclear. The CDR3 has 11 amino acids. The V and J ends lost 8 bases and 1 base respectively, with 5 bases between them. CDR1 ENHRY and CDR2 SYGVKD come from the germline V gene. CDR3 DNA: TGTGCCATCGCGGGGAACACTGAAGCTTTCTTT. Translating it yields CAIAGNTEAFF.

The chain has TRBV23-1 and TRBJ2-7, with 8 bases fitting TRBD2. TRBV23-1 is flagged as an ORF with uncertain function. The junction had 5 bases not matched to a gene; V was cut back by 0 bases and J by 4 bases. The CDR3 consists of 15 residues. The CDR3 sequence: CASSQSLKREYEQYF. The CDR3 DNA follows: TGCGCCAGCAGTCAATCCTTGAAGCGGGAGTACGAGCAGTACTTC.

V is TRBV25-1 and J is TRBJ2-2; 9 positions agree with TRBD2. CDR1 is MGHDK and CDR2 is SYGVNS in the germline V gene. There are 17 residues in the CDR3. J gave up 3 bases and V 6 bases, and 11 bases lay outside the gene matches. The CDR3 DNA reads TGTGCCAGCAGGGGGGTGAGCGGGAGGTTCTACACCGGGGAGCTGTTTTTT. Its translation: CASRGVSGRFYTGELFF. Full variable domain (outside the CDR3, taken from reference TRBV25-1 and TRBJ2-2): EADIYQTPRYLVIGTGKKITLECSQTMGHDKMYWYQQDPGMELHLIHYSYGVNSTEKGDLSSESTVSRIRTEHFPLTLESARPSHTSQYLCASRGVSGRFYTGELFFGEGSRLTVL.

The chain uses TRBV11-2 and TRBJ2-7, with 9 bases aligning to TRBD1. This CDR3 is built from 15 residues. CDR1 and CDR2 (germline): SGHAT, FQNNGV. Germline trimming cut 5 bases from V and 5 bases from J; bases unmatched to any gene: 10. CDR3: CASSTGTGQTNEQYF. The CDR3 bases are TGTGCCAGCAGCACCGGGACAGGGCAGACAAACGAGCAGTACTTC.

This clone was counted a single time. The chain recombines TRBV25-1 with TRBJ2-5, with unresolved D. CDR1 and CDR2 from the germline V gene are MGHDK and SYGVNS. Trimming stripped 4 bases from V and 5 bases from J, with 8 bases between. This CDR3 contains 12 residues. In nucleotides, the CDR3 is TGTGCCAGCAGTGTCGGTGGGGAGACCCAGTACTTC. This codes for CASSVGGETQYF.

V gene TRBV21-1 combines with J gene TRBJ2-1; no DNA check was done on the table's D call, TRBD2. TRBV21-1 is a pseudogene segment. The CDR3 has 15 residues. The CDR3 reads CASSRNEEVGCEQFF. Here the CDR3 DNA reads TGTGCCAGCAGCAGAAACGAAGAAGTCGGGTGTGAGCAGTTCTTC.

The genes are TRBV9 and TRBJ2-3, with D uncertain. This CDR3 is 16 amino acids long. With 0 bases removed from V and 4 bases from J, the gap between germline ends came to 15 bases. CDR1 SGDLS and CDR2 YYNGEE come from the germline V gene. The CDR3 DNA follows: TGTGCCAGCAGCGTAGCCGTGTTTTCCCCCGCAGATACGCAGTATTTT. It specifies CASSVAVFSPADTQYF.

J is TRBJ1-5 and V is TRBV27, with 10 bases lining up with TRBD1. The junction had 11 bases not matched to a gene; V was cut back by 5 bases and J by 7 bases. Germline CDR1 and CDR2: MNHEY and SMNVEV (reference sequence). The CDR3 spans 16 residues. The CDR3, as DNA: TGTGCCAGCAGTCCCCGGACAGGGGGGTTCGAACAGCCCCAGCATTTT. It specifies CASSPRTGGFEQPQHF.

Only a few counts were recorded for this clone. The chain joins TRBV4-2 to TRBJ2-4; D tentatively reads TRBD1 or TRBD2 (5 bases each). The germline V and J ends were trimmed by 4 bases and 4 bases, with 14 bases remaining between them. Germline V gives CDR1 LGHNA, CDR2 YNFKEQ. There are 15 residues in the CDR3. The CDR3 region is CASSLPVGDKNIQYF. The CDR3 coding sequence is TGTGCCAGCAGCCTTCCGGTGGGGGATAAAAACATTCAGTACTTC.

V is TRBV5-1 and J is TRBJ1-1, with a tentative D call TRBD1 (6 bases). The length of the CDR3 is 14 residues. Germline V gene lookup returns CDR1 SGHRS and CDR2 YFSETQ. Trimming removed 7 bases at V and 4 bases at J, with 17 bases between. The CDR3 here is CASGNREGGTEAFF. CDR3 nucleotide sequence: TGCGCCAGCGGTAACAGGGAAGGTGGCACTGAAGCTTTCTTT.

As regards this clone: One base separates it from a far larger clone, so it is likely a read error. The chain combines TRBV5-1 with TRBJ2-5; the match to TRBD2 covers 14 bases. Germline V gene data show CDR1 as SGHRS and CDR2 as YFSETQ. This CDR3 has 16 amino acids. The CDR3 sequence: CVSSQGLAGGLETQYF. DNA of the CDR3: TGCGTCAGCAGCCAAGGACTAGCGGGAGGTCTAGAGACCCAGTACTTC.

V gene TRBV5-1 combines with J gene TRBJ2-5; D not certain. The CDR3 spans 13 residues. Germline CDR1 reads SGHRS; CDR2 reads YFSETQ. Trimming shortened V by 5 bases and J by 2 bases, and 10 bases separated the two germline ends. DNA for the CDR3: TGCGCCAGCAGGGAAGGCCCGCAAGAGACCCAGTACTTC. Translated: CASREGPQETQYF. Drawing the rest from reference TRBV5-1 and TRBJ2-5, the complete variable domain is KAGVTQTPRYLIKTRGQQVTLSCSPISGHRSVSWYQQTPGQGLQFLFEYFSETQRNKGNFPGRFSGRQFSNSRSEMNVSTLELGDSALYLCASREGPQETQYFGPGTRLLVL.

This chain links TRBV9 with TRBJ2-6; D ambiguous. This CDR3 has 15 residues. V lost 2 bases and J 2 bases, leaving 8 bases between the germline ends. Germline assignment: CDR1 SGDLS and CDR2 YYNGEE. The CDR3 reads CASSVMGTGANVLTF. The CDR3 DNA reads as TGTGCCAGCAGCGTTATGGGCACTGGGGCCAACGTCCTGACTTTC.

The rearrangement links TRBV20-1 to TRBJ1-2; no clear D. Looked up from germline, CDR1 is DFQATT and CDR2 is SNEGSKA (reference sequence). V was shortened by 3 bases and J by 10 bases, with 12 bases between the two germline ends. The CDR3 runs 11 residues. CDR3 loop: CSASGNSDYTF. The CDR3 nucleotides are TGCAGTGCTAGTGGCAATTCTGACTACACCTTC.

The chain combines TRBV27 with TRBJ2-6; D uncertain. The CDR3 is 16 residues long. Germline V lookup: CDR1 MNHEY, CDR2 SMNVEV (reference sequence). V lost 7 bases and J lost 0, with 13 bases in between. The CDR3: CASKKEVGSGANVLTF. The CDR3 DNA is TGTGCCAGCAAGAAAGAGGTCGGCTCTGGGGCCAACGTCCTGACTTTC.